The T cell receptor beta chain under discussion was sequenced for a study of blood T cells in healthy people across ages. Study details: The capture of about one barcoded beta molecule per two T cells was achieved by template switching. Study outcomes and limitations: Unsorted PBMC input precluded a conclusive naive versus antigen-experienced comparison. Estimated diversity, derived from one million T cells, was regarded as an underestimate.

There are 15 residues in the CDR3. J was trimmed by 3 bases and V by 4 bases; bases with no gene match: 3. Germline V gene data show CDR1 as SGHRS and CDR2 as YFSETQ. A sample-barcoded 5' primer and a J-beta primer mix were used in a second PCR of roughly 6 to 11 cycles. One entry per CDR3 protein, called by TCRdb with MiXCR from the 5' RACE reads. The sample carries about 1.6 million distinct CDR3 sequences, 30% to 35% recorded once. In the case of this clonotype: Its antigen is not identified.

The V gene is TRBV5-1, the J gene TRBJ2-2; the match to TRBD2 covers 10 bases. Input material: blood. The origin of this receptor is a woman aged 30 to 39 in good health. The CDR3 DNA reads TGCGCCAGCAGCCCTAGCGGGAGAGACACCGGGGAGCTGTTTTTT. This sequence encodes CASSPSGRDTGELFF.